Each of the 21 T cell receptor beta chains below was sequenced from the same sample in a study of T cells in Graves' hyperthyroidism and ophthalmopathy. TCR beta CDR3 regions were amplified from RNA. RT-PCR in the first round (using the HTBI primer set) targeted the TCR CDR3. TCRdb independently ran MiXCR on the multiplex PCR reads; one entry per CDR3 protein. The profile shows some 510,000 distinct CDR3 sequences, less than 25% of them singletons. The sample taken for sequencing was blood. Receptor source: a man between 18 and 29 years old with Graves' hyperthyroidism.

This clonotype was detected many times. The chain has TRBV6-1 and TRBJ1-2, with D hard to call. CDR1 and CDR2 (germline): MNHNS, SASEGT. Trimming removed 1 base from V and 0 bases from J, with 9 bases in between. The CDR3 is made up of 15 amino acids. CDR3 residues: CASSEGPGANYGYTF. The CDR3 coding sequence is TGTGCCAGCAGTGAAGGCCCGGGCGCTAACTATGGCTACACCTTC.

This clonotype was seen repeatedly, ten times or more. The rearrangement joins TRBV2 to TRBJ2-7; D is undetermined. From germline, CDR1 is SNHLY and CDR2 FYNNEI. V gave up 6 bases and J gave up 0 bases, with 9 bases separating them. CDR3 length equals 13 residues. CDR3 DNA sequence: TGTGCCAGCAGCGAACAAGCCTCCTACGAGCAGTACTTC. Protein: CASSEQASYEQYF.

This clonotype was seen a single time. The V call is TRBV19, the J call TRBJ1-2; D gene uncertain. Germline V gives CDR1 LNHDA, CDR2 SQIVND (reference sequence). This CDR3 is built from 15 residues. The ends were cut back, 3 bases at V and 5 bases at J, with 16 bases in the middle. The CDR3 DNA follows: TGTGCCAGTAGTATCGATGGACTTTCGGGGTATGGCTACACCTTC. Protein: CASSIDGLSGYGYTF.

This clonotype showed up just a few times. This chain links TRBV11-2 with TRBJ2-7; D uncertain. CDR3 length: 17 amino acids. CDR1 and CDR2 from the germline V gene are SGHAT and FQNNGV. V was cut by 1 base and J by 0 bases, with 16 bases left in between. CDR3 protein: CASSLGKEEFRSYEQYF. The CDR3 bases are TGTGCCAGCAGCTTAGGAAAAGAGGAATTTCGCTCCTACGAGCAGTACTTC.

This clonotype was detected ten times or more. The chain couples TRBV2 to TRBJ2-7; D gene ambiguous. Germline lookup yields CDR1 SNHLY and CDR2 FYNNEI. Trimming took 1 base from V and 4 from J, leaving 8 bases between them. This CDR3 region has 13 residues. The chain's CDR3 is CASSEDPEYEQYF. CDR3 coding DNA: TGTGCCAGCAGTGAAGATCCGGAGTACGAGCAGTACTTC. The complete variable domain, with remaining parts taken from reference TRBV2 and TRBJ2-7, reads EPEVTQTPSHQVTQMGQEVILRCVPISNHLYFYWYRQILGQKVEFLVSFYNNEISEKSEIFDDQFSVERPDGSNFTLKIRSTKLEDSAMYFCASSEDPEYEQYFGPGTRLTVT.

This clonotype has at least ten counts. The chain is built from TRBV6-2 or TRBV6-3 and TRBJ2-5; TRBD1 aligns across 7 bases. The germline V gene encodes CDR1 MNHEY and CDR2 SVGEGT. V was clipped by 2 bases and J by 3 bases; unmatched bases: 0. The CDR3 is 13 amino acids. CDR3 DNA sequence: TGTGCCAGCAGTTACGACAGGGAAGAGACCCAGTACTTC. Translation gives CASSYDREETQYF.

In this sample, this clonotype turned up many times. The chain employs TRBV2 and TRBJ2-7, with 8 positions matching TRBD1. The CDR3 has 13 residues. Germline loops: CDR1 SNHLY, CDR2 FYNNEI. The ends lost 10 bases at V and 0 bases at J; junction bases unmatched: 5. The CDR3 DNA sequence: TGTGCCACCTGGGACAGGATCTCCTACGAGCAGTACTTC. This translates into CATWDRISYEQYF.

This clonotype has a handful of counts. The chain uses TRBV7-8 and TRBJ2-6; 7 bases agree with TRBD1. With 5 bases clipped from V and 2 bases from J, the junction kept 18 bases outside the gene matches. CDR3 size: 20 residues. CDR1 is SGHVS, CDR2 FQNEAQ, per germline. The CDR3 region is CASSHTRDRNRITGANVLTF. For the CDR3, the DNA is TGTGCCAGCAGCCACACACGGGACAGAAATAGGATTACTGGGGCCAACGTCCTGACTTTC.

In its sample, this clonotype was seen many times. V gene TRBV20-1 combines with J gene TRBJ2-7; D not resolved. CDR1 and CDR2 from the germline V gene are DFQATT and SNEGSKA (reference sequence). CDR3 length: 14 residues. Between the trimmed V and J ends, which lost 5 bases and 0 bases, there was a span of 14 bases. CDR3 bases: TGCAGTGCTCGTCGTGGGTCTAGCTCCTACGAGCAGTACTTC. Translating gives CSARRGSSSYEQYF.

The V gene is TRBV4-1, the J gene TRBJ1-1; D might be TRBD1 (6 bases). The V end lost 6 bases, the J end lost 7 bases, and 18 bases lay between the germline ends. This CDR3 is 14 amino acids long. Germline values: CDR1 MGHRA, CDR2 YSYEKL. The CDR3 loop is CASSTPGRRGEAFF. CDR3 sequence (DNA): TGCGCCAGCAGTACTCCGGGGCGCAGGGGTGAAGCTTTCTTT.

This clonotype was counted ten times or more. The chain has TRBV7-6 and TRBJ1-5; no firm D call. Trimming stripped 1 base from V and 3 bases from J, with 13 bases between. The germline V gene has CDR1 SGHVS and CDR2 FNYEAQ. This CDR3 spans 16 amino acids. This CDR3 reads CASSLEAGYHNQPQHF. The CDR3 DNA sequence: TGTGCCAGCAGCTTAGAAGCCGGCTATCACAATCAGCCCCAGCATTTT.

This chain links TRBV4-2 with TRBJ1-1; D is ambiguous. V was shortened by 2 bases and J by 4 bases, with 20 bases between the two germline ends. Germline loops: CDR1 LGHNA, CDR2 YNFKEQ. The CDR3 covers 17 residues. The CDR3 bases are TGTGCCAGCAGCCAACCCCGGGCACAAGGTCGGAGCACTGAAGCTTTCTTT. This encodes CASSQPRAQGRSTEAFF.

This clonotype appeared a single time. The chain is built from TRBV7-3 and TRBJ2-5, with D perhaps given as TRBD1 or TRBD2 (5 bases each). Trimming cost V 2 bases and J 1 base, with 14 bases left between them. In germline, CDR1 is SGHTA, CDR2 FQGTGA. The CDR3 is 16 amino acids. CDR3 nucleotides: TGTGCCAGCAGCTTACGGCCGGGGCGGAGCCAAGAGACCCAGTACTTC. This codes for CASSLRPGRSQETQYF.

Many counts were recorded for this clonotype. The chain joins TRBV28 to TRBJ1-5; no clear D gene. The CDR3 spans 15 residues. The germline gives CDR1 MDHEN, CDR2 SYDVKM. V gave up 6 bases and J gave up 2 bases, with 14 bases separating them. The chain's CDR3 is CASRTAMGGNQPQHF. The CDR3 DNA reads TGTGCCAGCAGAACCGCAATGGGTGGCAATCAGCCCCAGCATTTT.

A word on this clonotype: A much larger clone lies one base from this, so it may be a read error. The gene calls are TRBV5-8 and TRBJ1-2; 10 bases align to TRBD1. V gave up 6 bases and J gave up 6 bases; unmatched junction bases: 11. The CDR3 totals 15 residues. The germline V gene encodes CDR1 SGHTS and CDR2 YDEGEE. The CDR3 sequence is CASIPDRGDINGYTF. The CDR3 coding sequence is TGTGCCAGCATCCCGGACAGGGGGGATATAAATGGCTACACCTTC.

The chain has TRBV6-1 and TRBJ2-7; no firm D call. Trimming took 6 bases from V and 10 from J, leaving 19 bases between them. CDR1 is MNHNS and CDR2 is SASEGT in the germline V gene. The CDR3 covers 13 residues. CDR3 residues: CASRKTGLSAQYF. The CDR3 DNA follows: TGTGCCAGCAGGAAGACGGGTTTAAGCGCCCAGTACTTC.

The chain joins TRBV7-9 to TRBJ1-2; D is possibly TRBD1 (6 bases). V lost 4 bases, J lost 4 bases, and 13 bases lay in between. Germline-derived CDR1 and CDR2 are SEHNR and FQNEAQ (reference sequence). The CDR3 loop spans 14 amino acids. Written as DNA, the CDR3 is TGTGCCAGCAGCTCAACAGGGAACAGCTATGGCTACACCTTC. Its translation: CASSSTGNSYGYTF.

Ten or more counts support this clonotype. As DNA, the CDR3 is TGTGCCAGCAGCTCCTCGACTAGCGGGGGGATCTACGAGCAGTACTTC. Amino acids: CASSSSTSGGIYEQYF. The rearrangement uses TRBV7-6 and TRBJ2-7, with 13 bases matching TRBD2. CDR1 SGHVS and CDR2 FNYEAQ come from the germline V gene. With 4 bases clipped from V and 3 bases from J, the junction kept 6 bases outside the gene matches. This CDR3 is 16 amino acids long.

The chain is built from TRBV4-1 and TRBJ1-2; TRBD1 matches 7 bases. Germline CDR1 is MGHRA and CDR2 is YSYEKL. Losses at the gene ends were 1 base for V and 4 bases for J; bases not matched to a gene: 6. This CDR3 is built from 15 residues. CDR3 sequence (DNA): TGCGCCAGCAGCCAAGGCCCAGGGGGTATCTATGGCTACACCTTC. It codes for CASSQGPGGIYGYTF.

The genes are TRBV20-1 and TRBJ2-7; TRBD1 matches at 10 bases. Germline V gene sequence: CDR1 DFQATT, CDR2 SNEGSKA (reference sequence). This CDR3 is built from 14 residues. The trim removed 5 bases at V and 2 bases at J, leaving 6 bases unmatched. The CDR3 loop is CSAVDRGPTYEQYF. The DNA of the CDR3 is TGCAGTGCTGTAGACAGGGGGCCGACCTACGAGCAGTACTTC.

There are many counts of this clonotype. The chain has TRBV28 and TRBJ2-5, with D perhaps TRBD2 (5 bases). V lost 7 bases to trimming and J lost 5 bases, with 23 bases between them. The germline V gene has CDR1 MDHEN and CDR2 SYDVKM. This CDR3 contains 16 residues. In DNA form, the CDR3 reads TGTGCCAGCACCCCGGGGAACCTCGATGCGTCTGAGACCCAGTACTTC. It encodes CASTPGNLDASETQYF. Full variable domain (rest looked up from reference TRBV28 and TRBJ2-5): DVKVTQSSRYLVKRTGEKVFLECVQDMDHENMFWYRQDPGLGLRLIYFSYDVKMKEKGDIPEGYSVSREKKERFSLILESASTNQTSMYLCASTPGNLDASETQYFGPGTRLLVL.